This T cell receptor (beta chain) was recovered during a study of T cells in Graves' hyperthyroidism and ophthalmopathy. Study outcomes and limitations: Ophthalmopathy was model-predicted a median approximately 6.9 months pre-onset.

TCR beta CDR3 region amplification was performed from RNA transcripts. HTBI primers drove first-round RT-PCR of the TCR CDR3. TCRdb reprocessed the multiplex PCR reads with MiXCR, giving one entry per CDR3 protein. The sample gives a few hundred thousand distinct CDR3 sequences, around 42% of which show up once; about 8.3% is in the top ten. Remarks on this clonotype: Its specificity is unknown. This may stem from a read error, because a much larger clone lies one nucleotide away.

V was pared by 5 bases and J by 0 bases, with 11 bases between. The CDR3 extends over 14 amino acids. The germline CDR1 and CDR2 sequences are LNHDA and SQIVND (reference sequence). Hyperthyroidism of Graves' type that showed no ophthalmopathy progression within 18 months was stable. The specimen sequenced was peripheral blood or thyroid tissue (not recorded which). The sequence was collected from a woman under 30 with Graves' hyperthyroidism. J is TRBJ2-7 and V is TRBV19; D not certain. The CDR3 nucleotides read TGTGCCAGTAGTTCTCCCCCAGCCTCCTACGAGCAGTACTTC. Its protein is CASSSPPASYEQYF.